The 14 T cell receptor beta chains given below trace back to one sample, sequenced in a study of OX40 agonist ivuxolimab in advanced cancers. Sequencing used immunoSEQ multiplex PCR; TCRdb keeps in-frame clones, though not all of them. The sample contains fewer than 25,000 clones, about four fifths of which appear only once. The sequencing used CD4+ or CD8+ T cells sorted from blood, collected in a trial of the OX40 agonist ivuxolimab. The receptor set was obtained from an adult with an advanced solid tumor such as melanoma, head and neck, liver or kidney cancer.

The chain is built from TRBV9 and TRBJ2-3; D ambiguous. Trimming removed 4 bases from V and 2 bases from J, with 8 bases in between. The CDR3 covers 13 residues. Looked up from germline, CDR1 is SGDLS and CDR2 is YYNGEE. In DNA form, the CDR3 reads TGTGCCAGCAGCCCCGGGTCCACAGATACGCAGTATTTT. Encoded protein: CASSPGSTDTQYF. The variable domain in full, completed from reference TRBV9 and TRBJ2-3, reads DSGVTQTPKHLITATGQRVTLRCSPRSGDLSVYWYQQSLDQGLQFLIQYYNGEERAKGNILERFSAQQFPDLHSELNLSSLELGDSALYFCASSPGSTDTQYFGPGTRLTVL.

J is TRBJ2-7 and V is TRBV9, with 11 positions matching TRBD1. This CDR3 region has 17 residues. With V trimmed by 4 bases and J by 2 bases, 11 bases remained unmatched. CDR1 is SGDLS and CDR2 is YYNGEE in the germline V gene. The chain's CDR3 is CASSPIPGQGVPYEQYF. For the CDR3, the DNA is TGTGCCAGCAGCCCGATCCCGGGACAGGGGGTACCCTACGAGCAGTACTTC.

The chain links TRBV9 to TRBJ2-1, with 10 bases identical to TRBD1. The CDR3 is made up of 14 amino acids. V lost 0 bases, J lost 10 bases, and 4 bases stayed unmatched. Germline CDR1 is SGDLS and CDR2 is YYNGEE. DNA of the CDR3: TGTGCCAGCAGCGTAGGGGGACAGGGGAGGGAGCAGTTCTTC. This encodes CASSVGGQGREQFF.

The chain is built from TRBV4-1 and TRBJ1-2, with D tentatively TRBD1 (5 bases). This CDR3 comprises 14 residues. Trimming shortened V by 0 bases and J by 4 bases, and 9 bases separated the two germline ends. Germline assignment: CDR1 MGHRA and CDR2 YSYEKL. The CDR3 spells CASSQEGTTYGYTF. The CDR3 nucleotides are TGCGCCAGCAGCCAAGAAGGGACTACCTATGGCTACACCTTC.

This CDR3 is CASTKNFVPTGYNQPQHF. Written as DNA, the CDR3 is TGTGCCAGCACAAAAAATTTCGTCCCGACAGGGTATAATCAGCCCCAGCATTTT. The V call is TRBV28, the J call TRBJ1-5, with 7 bases matching TRBD1. The CDR3 is 18 residues long. CDR1 is MDHEN, CDR2 SYDVKM, per germline. Trimming removed 7 bases from V and 4 bases from J; junction bases left unmatched: 19.

The chain carries TRBV6-4 and TRBJ2-1; D remains ambiguous. This CDR3 contains 16 residues. Trimming took off 4 bases at V and 7 bases at J, with 20 bases between the two ends. From germline, CDR1 is MRHNA and CDR2 SNTAGT. CDR3 in DNA: TGTGCCAGCAGTGCGTCGGTTCGAGCGAACGAGAATGAGCAGTTCTTC. This translates into CASSASVRANENEQFF.

This clone was seen a handful of times. The chain recombines TRBV9 with TRBJ1-1; D unclear. The CDR3 is made up of 12 amino acids. V lost 5 bases to trimming and J lost 8 bases, with 13 bases between them. CDR1 is SGDLS and CDR2 is YYNGEE in the germline V gene. Here the CDR3 reads CASRHPTEEAFF. The CDR3 coding sequence is TGTGCCAGCAGGCATCCAACTGAGGAAGCTTTCTTT. Using reference TRBV9 and TRBJ1-1 for the parts outside the CDR3, the full variable domain is DSGVTQTPKHLITATGQRVTLRCSPRSGDLSVYWYQQSLDQGLQFLIQYYNGEERAKGNILERFSAQQFPDLHSELNLSSLELGDSALYFCASRHPTEEAFFGQGTRLTVV.

This chain links TRBV9 with TRBJ2-7; D may match TRBD1 or TRBD2 (5 bases each). Germline V gene sequence: CDR1 SGDLS, CDR2 YYNGEE. The CDR3 sequence is 15 residues long. V dropped 4 bases and J dropped 3 bases, with 17 bases sitting between them. CDR3 loop: CASSPFSQGVYEQYF. Here the CDR3 DNA reads TGTGCCAGCAGCCCCTTTTCCCAGGGAGTCTACGAGCAGTACTTC.

The chain is built from TRBV6-5 and TRBJ1-2; no reliable D call. Trimming pared 6 bases from V and 0 bases from J, leaving 11 bases between. In germline, CDR1 is MNHEY, CDR2 SVGAGI. The CDR3 extends over 14 amino acids. The CDR3 nucleotides read TGTGCCAGCAGAGAACAGAAAGCTAACTATGGCTACACCTTC. As protein: CASREQKANYGYTF.

This chain uses TRBV10-3 with TRBJ1-5; 8 bases are shared with TRBD1. This CDR3 spans 15 amino acids. V shed 3 bases and J 5 bases; nucleotides not matched to a gene: 6. Germline V CDR1 and CDR2: ENHRY, SYGVKD. In nucleotides, the CDR3 is TGTGCCATCAGTGAAAATCAGGGGGCCGATCAGCCCCAGCATTTT. Its protein is CAISENQGADQPQHF.

This clone has just a few counts. This chain connects TRBV5-5 to TRBJ1-2, with 9 positions matching TRBD1. CDR3 size: 13 residues. From germline, CDR1 is SGHKS and CDR2 YYEKEE (reference sequence). V dropped 5 bases and J dropped 3; count of bases not matched to a gene: 2. CDR3 region: CASRWDRDYGYTF. CDR3 sequence (DNA): TGTGCCAGCAGATGGGACAGGGACTATGGCTACACCTTC.

CDR3 in amino acids: CASSSHIQYF. The CDR3 nucleotides read TGTGCCAGCAGTTCGCACATTCAGTACTTC. The chain employs TRBV28 and TRBJ2-4; no clear D. Trimming cost V 4 bases and J 8 bases, with 3 bases left between them. Germline CDR1 and CDR2: MDHEN and SYDVKM. This CDR3 is 10 amino acids long.

In its sample, this clone was seen a few times. The chain combines TRBV7-9 with TRBJ1-5; no reliable D call. The V end was cut by 3 bases, the J end by 7 bases, with 7 bases between. Germline assignment: CDR1 SEHNR and CDR2 FQNEAQ (reference sequence). CDR3 size: 12 residues. This CDR3 reads CASSFAEQPQHF. CDR3 nucleotide sequence: TGTGCCAGCAGCTTCGCGGAACAGCCCCAGCATTTT. Full variable domain (remainder filled in from reference TRBV7-9 and TRBJ1-5): DTGVSQNPRHKITKRGQNVTFRCDPISEHNRLYWYRQTLGQGPEFLTYFQNEAQLEKSRLLSDRFSAERPKGSFSTLEIQRTEQGDSAMYLCASSFAEQPQHFGDGTRLSIL.

The chain carries TRBV5-4 and TRBJ2-7, with D tentatively TRBD1 (5 bases). This CDR3 is built from 15 residues. Trimming shortened V by 5 bases and J by 4 bases, and 19 bases separated the two germline ends. Germline-derived CDR1 and CDR2 are SGHNT and YYREEE (reference sequence). The CDR3 DNA reads as TGTGCCAGCAGTTACAGTGCCGGACAACCTTACGAGCAGTACTTC. Translating it yields CASSYSAGQPYEQYF.